These 9 T cell receptor beta chains were sequenced from one sample in a study of T-cell reconstitution after alpha-beta-depleted transplantation in children. Unique molecular identifiers were used to barcode this TCRbeta library. MiXCR, applied by TCRdb to the PCR reads, yields one record per CDR3 protein. Of 480,000 or so distinct CDR3 sequences detected, approximately 10% appear once; the ten largest clones hold about 2.1%. The source was PBMCs, collected before TCRalphabeta/CD19-depleted stem cell transplant. The receptors were gathered from a child under 10 years old with inherited bone marrow failure, due to receive a stem cell transplant.

This clonotype has just a few counts. This chain links TRBV9 with TRBJ2-7; possibly TRBD1 for D (5 bases). The CDR3 extends over 13 amino acids. V lost 0 bases and J lost 5, with 9 bases in between. Per germline, CDR1 SGDLS and CDR2 YYNGEE. The CDR3 coding sequence is TGTGCCAGCAGCGTAGAGGCCAGGGACGAGCAGTACTTC. Translating gives CASSVEARDEQYF.

As concerns this clonotype: An end of the junction differs from the germline gene, which may be a read error. The V and J genes are TRBV20-1 and TRBJ2-7, with 8 bases fitting TRBD1. Germline CDR1 DFQATT, CDR2 SNEGSKA (reference sequence). CDR3 length: 14 amino acids. As DNA, the CDR3 is TGCAGTGCGGGATCAGGGGGCCAATACTACGACCAGTACTTC. This gives the protein CSAGSGGQYYDQYF.

A few counts support this clonotype. V and J are TRBV7-9 and TRBJ2-3, with 13 bases matching TRBD2. The CDR3 length is 16 residues. The germline V gene has CDR1 SEHNR and CDR2 FQNEAQ (reference sequence). Trimming at V came to 2 bases and at J to 5 bases, leaving 4 bases not matched to a gene. The CDR3 nucleotides read TGTGCCAGCAGCTTATCGCGACTAGCGGGAGGAGATACGCAGTATTTT. It codes for CASSLSRLAGGDTQYF.

This clonotype was recorded at least ten times. The genes are TRBV12-5 and TRBJ1-2; D gene unclear. This CDR3 comprises 13 residues. Germline CDR1 reads LGHNT; CDR2 reads FRNRAP. V was pared by 5 bases and J by 1 base, with 8 bases between. The CDR3 here is CASGGGVNYGYTF. CDR3 in DNA: TGTGCTAGTGGTGGTGGGGTTAACTATGGCTACACCTTC. The variable domain in full, completed from reference TRBV12-5 and TRBJ1-2, reads DARVTQTPRHKVTEMGQEVTMRCQPILGHNTVFWYRQTMMQGLELLAYFRNRAPLDDSGMPKDRFSAEMPDATLATLKIQPSEPRDSAVYFCASGGGVNYGYTFGSGTRLTVV.

The sample holds many counts of this clonotype. CDR3 sequence (DNA): TGTGCCAGCAGCCTAGGAGGCCTCTTGGGCAATCAGCCCCAGCATTTT. It encodes CASSLGGLLGNQPQHF. This rearrangement joins TRBV7-8 to TRBJ1-5; D is uncertain. Trimming pared 5 bases from V and 2 bases from J, leaving 16 bases between. CDR3 length: 16 residues. In germline, CDR1 is SGHVS, CDR2 FQNEAQ.

In its sample, this clonotype was seen many times. This chain connects TRBV5-1 to TRBJ2-2; no definite D call. The CDR3 runs 14 residues. The germline V gene encodes CDR1 SGHRS and CDR2 YFSETQ. Trimming removed 5 bases from V and 2 bases from J, with 10 bases in between. The CDR3 spells CASRAALNTGELFF. Written as DNA, the CDR3 is TGCGCCAGCAGGGCGGCCCTTAACACCGGGGAGCTGTTTTTT.

The sample holds many counts of this clonotype. This rearrangement joins TRBV27 to TRBJ2-7; TRBD1 aligns across 9 bases. Germline CDR1 and CDR2: MNHEY and SMNVEV (reference sequence). With 5 bases clipped from V and 3 bases from J, the junction kept 8 bases outside the gene matches. This CDR3 is 15 amino acids long. The CDR3 is CASSIGTGLHYEQYF. The CDR3 nucleotides are TGTGCCAGCAGTATTGGGACAGGGCTTCACTACGAGCAGTACTTC.

The genes are TRBV3-1 and TRBJ1-2; D unresolved. V dropped 8 bases and J dropped 5 bases, with 18 bases sitting between them. CDR3 length: 14 residues. The germline V gene encodes CDR1 LGHDT and CDR2 YNNKEL (reference sequence). The CDR3 is CASEDRGNGYGYTF. In DNA, the CDR3 is TGTGCCAGCGAGGACCGGGGTAACGGGTATGGCTACACCTTC. The full variable domain, its missing parts supplied by reference TRBV3-1 and TRBJ1-2, is DTAVSQTPKYLVTQMGNDKSIKCEQNLGHDTMYWYKQDSKKFLKIMFSYNNKELIINETVPNRFSPKSPDKAHLNLHINSLELGDSAVYFCASEDRGNGYGYTFGSGTRLTVV.

In the case of this clonotype: This may come from a read error, since a much larger clone is one base off. J is TRBJ2-3 and V is TRBV4-3, with no clear D. The CDR3 has 16 amino acids. Between the trimmed V and J ends, which lost 3 bases and 3 bases, there was a span of 16 bases. In germline, CDR1 is LGHNA, CDR2 YSLEER. DNA of the CDR3: TGCGCCAGCAGCCACGGCTTTAGGGCCAAGACAGATACGCAGTATTTT. Protein: CASSHGFRAKTDTQYF.